The rows below give T cell receptor beta chains drawn from one sample of a study of T cells in Graves' hyperthyroidism and ophthalmopathy. TCRdb independently ran MiXCR on the multiplex PCR reads; one entry per CDR3 protein. The sample holds about 380,000 distinct CDR3 sequences, approximately 17% seen once. Sequenced material: blood. Receptor source: a man aged 18 to 30 with Graves' ophthalmopathy. CDR3s include the opening cysteine and the closing phenylalanine or tryptophan. D genes are given only for firm matches. Size values are once, few and many counts, or a class for expanded clones, and some rows have none.

j_gene	d_gene	abundance	v_gene	CDR3aa	CDR3nt
TRBJ2-7	TRBD1	many	TRBV2	CASRAGQAPGEQYF	TGTGCCAGCAGGGCGGGACAGGCCCCCGGGGAGCAGTACTTC
TRBJ2-5	NA	many	TRBV5-6	CASSLAGEGIGETQYF	TGTGCCAGCAGCTTGGCCGGGGAAGGGATAGGGGAGACCCAGTACTTC
TRBJ2-5	NA	NA	TRBV2	CASSPTGGAVQETQYF	TGTGCCAGCAGCCCTACTGGGGGGGCAGTTCAAGAGACCCAGTACTTC
TRBJ1-6	NA	many	TRBV28	CASSLGRDRFKPYNSPLHF	TGTGCCAGCAGTTTAGGACGGGACCGGTTTAAACCCTATAATTCACCCCTCCACTTT
TRBJ2-3	NA	many	TRBV7-9	CASSTTPSTDTQYF	TGTGCCAGCAGCACCACCCCTAGCACAGATACGCAGTATTTT
TRBJ2-1	NA	few	TRBV10-3	CAISGNDEQFF	TGTGCCATCAGTGGCAACGATGAGCAGTTCTTC
TRBJ2-7	NA	many	TRBV28	CASSTGGGSYEQYF	TGTGCCAGCAGTACAGGCGGGGGCTCTTACGAGCAGTACTTC
TRBJ1-1	NA	many	TRBV28	CAVLSMNTEAFF	TGTGCCGTTCTCTCGATGAACACTGAAGCTTTCTTT
TRBJ2-7	TRBD1	few	TRBV10-2	CATTTGSSYEQYF	TGCGCCACCACGACAGGGAGCTCCTACGAGCAGTACTTC
TRBJ1-1	TRBD1	many	TRBV10-3	CAISTSTGGNTEAFF	TGTGCCATCAGCACATCCACAGGGGGCAACACTGAAGCTTTCTTT
TRBJ1-1	NA	many	TRBV12-3/TRBV12-4	CASRFLGEGEAFF	TGTGCCAGCCGTTTTTTGGGAGAAGGGGAAGCTTTCTTT
TRBJ2-5	NA	many	TRBV11-2	CASSLEPRETQYF	TGTGCCAGCAGCTTAGAGCCTCGGGAGACCCAGTACTTC
TRBJ1-4	NA	NA	TRBV25-1	CASSPTLDGEKLFF	TGTGCCAGCAGCCCGACTTTGGACGGTGAAAAACTGTTTTTT
TRBJ2-2	TRBD2	NA	TRBV6-5	CASSSLAGATGELFF	TGTGCCAGCAGTTCGCTAGCGGGGGCCACCGGGGAGCTGTTTTTT
TRBJ2-1	TRBD1	NA	TRBV6-1	CASSGGDRGTYNEQFF	TGTGCCAGCAGTGGGGGGGACAGGGGCACCTACAATGAGCAGTTCTTC
TRBJ2-1	TRBD2	many	TRBV7-3	CASSSGLGTDEQFF	TGTGCCAGCAGCTCGGGACTAGGGACGGATGAGCAGTTCTTC
TRBJ2-7	NA	NA	TRBV9	CASSVGGPTYEQYF	TGTGCCAGCAGCGTAGGGGGGCCCACCTACGAGCAGTACTTC
TRBJ2-7	NA	few	TRBV9	CASSSEGSYEQYF	TGTGCCAGCAGCTCGGAGGGTTCGTACGAGCAGTACTTC
TRBJ2-5	TRBD2	many	TRBV7-3	CASSLAGGTETQYF	TGTGCCAGCAGCTTAGCGGGGGGTACAGAGACCCAGTACTTC
TRBJ1-5	NA	NA	TRBV27	CASSYQGQPQHF	TGTGCCAGCAGTTACCAAGGCCAGCCCCAGCATTTT
TRBJ2-3	NA	NA	TRBV7-9	CASSLGSGGSSGADTQYF	TGTGCCAGCAGCTTGGGGTCGGGTGGGTCTTCTGGCGCAGATACGCAGTATTTT
TRBJ1-1	TRBD1	few	TRBV5-1	CASRYRQGTLPMNTEAFF	TGCGCCAGCAGGTATCGACAGGGGACACTACCCATGAACACTGAAGCTTTCTTT
TRBJ2-6	TRBD1	once	TRBV30	CACRTGDHAGANVLTF	TGTGCCTGCCGGACAGGGGATCATGCTGGGGCCAACGTCCTGACTTTC
TRBJ2-3	NA	many	TRBV5-1	CASSLGTPVTDTQYF	TGCGCCAGCAGCTTGGGGACTCCGGTCACAGATACGCAGTATTTT
TRBJ1-3	NA	NA	TRBV5-1	CASSLWLGDSGNTIYF	TGCGCCAGCAGCTTGTGGCTGGGGGACTCTGGAAACACCATATATTTT
TRBJ2-3	TRBD2	NA	TRBV11-2	CASRPIAGGSTDTQYF	TGTGCCAGCAGACCAATAGCGGGGGGAAGCACAGATACGCAGTATTTT
TRBJ2-3	NA	many	TRBV10-3	CAIRFLAGSTDTQYF	TGTGCCATCAGATTTTTGGCGGGGAGCACAGATACGCAGTATTTT
TRBJ1-1	NA	many	TRBV3-1	CASSTLNTEAFF	TGTGCCAGCAGCACACTGAACACTGAAGCTTTCTTT
TRBJ1-5	NA	NA	TRBV19	CASIGTLNQPQHF	TGTGCCAGTATCGGGACACTTAATCAGCCCCAGCATTTT
TRBJ2-7	NA	many	TRBV11-2	CASSLDQGHEQYF	TGTGCCAGCAGCTTAGATCAGGGCCACGAGCAGTACTTC
TRBJ1-2	NA	NA	TRBV5-4	CASSLDTTTSYGYTF	TGTGCCAGCAGCCTGGACACCACGACTAGCTATGGCTACACCTTC
TRBJ1-2	NA	many	TRBV28	CASSLDTGPINYGYTF	TGTGCCAGCAGTTTAGACACAGGGCCTATAAACTATGGCTACACCTTC
TRBJ2-2	NA	few	TRBV7-6	CASSLEGGGELFF	TGTGCCAGCAGCTTAGAAGGAGGCGGGGAGCTGTTTTTT
TRBJ2-2	TRBD1	NA	TRBV6-6	CASSYRGRVGELFF	TGTGCCAGCAGTTACAGGGGGCGCGTCGGGGAGCTGTTTTTT
TRBJ2-1	NA	NA	TRBV6-1	CASNNYNEQFF	TGTGCCAGCAACAACTACAATGAGCAGTTCTTC
TRBJ2-5	NA	once	TRBV7-2	CASSLGWRSGTQYF	TGTGCCAGCAGCTTAGGGTGGCGCAGTGGGACCCAGTACTTC
TRBJ1-6	TRBD1	many	TRBV7-2	CASSVPGQRSPLHF	TGTGCCAGCAGCGTTCCGGGACAGAGGTCACCCCTCCACTTT
TRBJ1-1	TRBD1	NA	TRBV5-6	CASSPQGGFGEAFF	TGTGCCAGCAGCCCTCAGGGGGGGTTTGGTGAAGCTTTCTTT
TRBJ1-4	TRBD1	few	TRBV27	CASSLTGGREKLFF	TGTGCCAGCAGTCTCACAGGGGGGCGTGAAAAACTGTTTTTT
TRBJ1-2	TRBD1	NA	TRBV10-3	CAISESTGAYGYTF	TGTGCCATCAGTGAGTCGACAGGGGCCTATGGCTACACCTTC
TRBJ2-7	TRBD1	many	TRBV5-1	CASSRQGVYEQYF	TGCGCCAGCAGCCGACAGGGGGTCTACGAGCAGTACTTC
TRBJ1-5	NA	NA	TRBV5-8	CASRLRGARDMDNQPQHF	TGTGCCAGCAGACTTCGGGGGGCGAGGGATATGGACAATCAGCCCCAGCATTTT
TRBJ2-5	NA	many	TRBV28	CASSSPRGRGGRTQYF	TGTGCCAGCAGTTCGCCCAGGGGAAGAGGGGGAAGGACCCAGTACTTC
TRBJ2-7	NA	many	TRBV5-1	CASTVGGGAAYEQYF	TGCGCCAGCACCGTGGGGGGGGGGGCCGCCTACGAGCAGTACTTC
TRBJ2-1	NA	many	TRBV7-8	CASSFRGDSYNEQFF	TGTGCCAGCAGCTTCCGCGGGGATTCCTACAATGAGCAGTTCTTC
TRBJ1-1	NA	many	TRBV20-1	CSPSWGEAFF	TGCAGTCCTTCCTGGGGCGAAGCTTTCTTT
TRBJ2-1	NA	many	TRBV11-2	CASSLGGVVTNEQFF	TGTGCCAGCAGTCTAGGGGGTGTGGTGACCAATGAGCAGTTCTTC
TRBJ2-7	NA	many	TRBV6-5	CASSYDQASYEQYF	TGTGCCAGCAGTTATGATCAGGCTTCCTACGAGCAGTACTTC
TRBJ1-5	NA	many	TRBV15	CATSRDLQGNQPQHF	TGTGCCACCAGCAGAGATCTCCAGGGCAATCAGCCCCAGCATTTT
TRBJ2-1	TRBD2	NA	TRBV27	CASRPLSGAYNEQFF	TGTGCCAGCAGGCCGCTTAGCGGGGCCTACAATGAGCAGTTCTTC
TRBJ2-7	TRBD1	many	TRBV20-1	CSASWQGVEQYF	TGCAGTGCTAGTTGGCAGGGGGTCGAGCAGTACTTC
TRBJ2-5	TRBD2	few	TRBV20-1	CSANLAGKLPETQYF	TGCAGTGCTAACCTAGCGGGGAAACTTCCAGAGACCCAGTACTTC
TRBJ2-7	NA	few	TRBV5-1	CASSLNQGTYEQYF	TGCGCCAGCAGCTTGAATCAGGGTACATACGAGCAGTACTTC